The next 19 T cell receptor beta chains were all read from a single sample in a study of siplizumab effects on memory and regulatory T cells (dated by TCRdb to the late 2010s). Preparation of the library involved the immunoSEQ multiplex PCR assay. Drawn from immuneACCESS, this table holds only the in-frame rearrangements with V and J called that TCRdb kept. Clones are partly lost; checked studies trace under half to an unresolved V gene and leave the rest unexplained. The sample yields approximately 60,000 clones; just over 95% were counted once. Around 0.093% of the sample goes to the ten largest clones. The material sequenced was naive CD8+ T cells sorted from blood. Taken with the paper, the label for cell subset or site translates to: unstimulated naive T cells. These receptors were taken from a human donor in good health.

The chain couples TRBV11-2 to TRBJ2-5; D might be TRBD1 (5 bases). The length of the CDR3 is 14 residues. The V gene lost 2 bases and the J gene lost 5 bases, with 12 bases spanning the gap. Per the germline V gene, CDR1 is SGHAT and CDR2 is FQNNGV. The CDR3 loop is CASSLSSGPETQYF. DNA of the CDR3: TGTGCCAGCAGCTTAAGTTCAGGGCCGGAGACCCAGTACTTC.

The V call is TRBV11-3, the J call TRBJ2-1; 7 bases are shared with TRBD2. The J segment lost 10 bases and the V segment lost 3 bases, leaving 15 bases of the junction unmatched. This CDR3 has 16 amino acids. CDR1 is SGHNT and CDR2 is YENEEA in the germline V gene. CDR3 in amino acids: CASSFPWASGEGEQFF. The CDR3 bases are TGTGCCAGCAGCTTCCCTTGGGCGAGCGGGGAGGGGGAGCAGTTCTTC.

V is TRBV11-2 and J is TRBJ1-2; weak D call: TRBD1 (5 bases). The V gene's germline CDR1 is SGHAT and CDR2 FQNNGV. V was clipped by 5 bases and J by 5 bases, with 18 bases between them. CDR3 length: 15 residues. The chain's CDR3 is CASSLWAGDHYGYTF. The CDR3 DNA reads TGTGCCAGCAGCCTATGGGCGGGGGACCATTATGGCTACACCTTC.

This sequence joins TRBV7-9 and TRBJ2-5; weak D call: TRBD1 (5 bases). This CDR3 comprises 14 residues. With 3 bases removed from V and 3 bases from J, the gap between germline ends came to 11 bases. Germline V gene data show CDR1 as SEHNR and CDR2 as FQNEAQ (reference sequence). The CDR3 bases are TGTGCCAGCAGCTTCGGAGACAGCGAAGAGACCCAGTACTTC. Its protein is CASSFGDSEETQYF.

This sequence joins TRBV12-5 and TRBJ2-2; D is unclear. Trimming stripped 1 base from V and 1 base from J, with 4 bases between. CDR1 is LGHNT, CDR2 FRNRAP, per germline. The CDR3 has 14 amino acids. CDR3 loop: CASGLAGNTGELFF. The CDR3, as DNA: TGTGCTAGTGGTTTGGCGGGGAACACCGGGGAGCTGTTTTTT.

The chain recombines TRBV4-3 with TRBJ1-2, with a tentative D call TRBD1 (5 bases). The germline CDR1 and CDR2 sequences are LGHNA and YSLEER. Trimming took 0 bases from V and 6 from J, leaving 14 bases between them. The CDR3 totals 15 residues. Here the CDR3 DNA reads TGCGCCAGCAGCCAAGATGGCAGGGTAGGAGATGGCTACACCTTC. Translation: CASSQDGRVGDGYTF.

The chain uses TRBV4-2 and TRBJ2-7; D might be TRBD1 (6 bases). Per the germline V gene, CDR1 is LGHNA and CDR2 is YNFKEQ. Trimming cost V 2 bases and J 7 bases, with 15 bases left between them. This CDR3 contains 14 residues. CDR3 DNA sequence: TGTGCCAGCAGCCAAACAGGGCAAGACAAGGAGCAGTACTTC. This codes for CASSQTGQDKEQYF.

The chain couples TRBV4-1 to TRBJ2-1; D unresolved. Trimming left V 3 bases short and J 4 bases short, with 1 base between. The germline gives CDR1 MGHRA, CDR2 YSYEKL. The CDR3 has 11 amino acids. Written as DNA, the CDR3 is TGCGCCAGCAGCCAGTACAATGAGCAGTTCTTC. Translation gives CASSQYNEQFF.

This chain links TRBV19 with TRBJ2-7; 10 bases map to TRBD1. This CDR3 region has 15 residues. In germline, CDR1 is LNHDA, CDR2 SQIVND (reference sequence). Trimming took 3 bases from V and 3 from J; bases not matched to a gene: 5. The CDR3 is CASSMSGTGDYEQYF. The CDR3 DNA follows: TGTGCCAGTAGTATGTCTGGGACAGGGGACTACGAGCAGTACTTC.

The chain is built from TRBV28 and TRBJ2-7; 7 bases agree with TRBD2. The germline V gene has CDR1 MDHEN and CDR2 SYDVKM. The CDR3 has 15 amino acids. The J segment lost 0 bases and the V segment lost 11 bases, leaving 13 bases of the junction unmatched. The CDR3 DNA is TGTGCCTGTAGACCCCCCCGGGACTACTCCTACGAGCAGTACTTC. This gives the protein CACRPPRDYSYEQYF.

The genes are TRBV11-2 and TRBJ1-1; 8 nucleotides line up with TRBD1. The CDR3 runs 14 residues. V trimming: 7 bases; J trimming: 4 bases; junction bases outside the gene matches: 8. Germline values: CDR1 SGHAT, CDR2 FQNNGV. CDR3 nucleotide sequence: TGTGCCAGCATCCGGACAGGGAGTCGCACTGAAGCTTTCTTT. It yields the protein CASIRTGSRTEAFF.

This chain connects TRBV2 to TRBJ1-3; the D gene is possibly TRBD1 (5 bases). The germline V gene has CDR1 SNHLY and CDR2 FYNNEI. The V and J ends lost 3 bases and 1 base respectively, with 7 bases between them. This CDR3 comprises 14 residues. In nucleotides, the CDR3 is TGTGCCAGCAGTGAGGGGGGTTCTGGAAACACCATATATTTT. As protein: CASSEGGSGNTIYF. The variable domain in full, completed from reference TRBV2 and TRBJ1-3, reads EPEVTQTPSHQVTQMGQEVILRCVPISNHLYFYWYRQILGQKVEFLVSFYNNEISEKSEIFDDQFSVERPDGSNFTLKIRSTKLEDSAMYFCASSEGGSGNTIYFGEGSWLTVV.

This clone was seen once. V and J are TRBV4-1 and TRBJ2-7; the D is unclear. The CDR3 runs 13 residues. CDR1 is MGHRA, CDR2 YSYEKL, per germline. The V gene lost 1 base and the J gene lost 3 bases, with 7 bases spanning the gap. The CDR3 loop is CASSQGIGYEQYF. CDR3 nucleotides: TGCGCCAGCAGCCAAGGAATCGGCTACGAGCAGTACTTC.

The gene calls are TRBV28 and TRBJ1-5; TRBD1 aligns across 7 bases. The V gene end was trimmed by 3 bases and the J gene end by 2 bases; junction bases not matched to a gene: 4. Germline V gene lookup returns CDR1 MDHEN and CDR2 SYDVKM. CDR3 length: 15 amino acids. The CDR3 reads CASSLDRFGNQPQHF. The CDR3 nucleotides read TGTGCCAGCAGTTTGGACAGGTTTGGCAATCAGCCCCAGCATTTT.

The chain has TRBV19 and TRBJ1-2; 8 nucleotides line up with TRBD1. Germline-derived CDR1 and CDR2 are LNHDA and SQIVND (reference sequence). This CDR3 is built from 14 residues. Trimming removed 4 bases from V and 4 bases from J; junction bases left unmatched: 5. The CDR3 loop reads CASSTTGVSYGYTF. CDR3 bases: TGTGCCAGTAGTACGACAGGGGTTAGCTATGGCTACACCTTC.

The V gene is TRBV9, the J gene TRBJ2-7; D might be TRBD2 (7 bases). V gave up 4 bases and J gave up 5 bases, with 22 bases separating them. Germline values: CDR1 SGDLS, CDR2 YYNGEE. The CDR3 contains 16 residues. The CDR3 sequence: CASSLEGGQGIHEQYF. The CDR3 DNA reads as TGTGCCAGCAGCCTAGAGGGAGGGCAGGGGATACACGAGCAGTACTTC.

A single count supports this clone. The chain couples TRBV9 to TRBJ2-7, with 16 nucleotides matching TRBD2. The germline CDR1 and CDR2 sequences are SGDLS and YYNGEE. The trim removed 3 bases at V and 6 bases at J, leaving 6 bases unmatched. The CDR3 sequence is 16 residues long. In DNA, the CDR3 is TGTGCCAGCAGCGACGGGACTAGCGGGGGGGCAGGCGAGCAGTACTTC. This encodes CASSDGTSGGAGEQYF.

This rearrangement joins TRBV6-5 to TRBJ2-2; D unclear. CDR1 MNHEY and CDR2 SVGAGI come from the germline V gene. V was trimmed by 7 bases and J by 6 bases, leaving 6 bases between them. There are 11 residues in the CDR3. This CDR3 is CASTGSGELFF. CDR3 nucleotide sequence: TGTGCCAGCACTGGGTCCGGGGAGCTGTTTTTT.

This chain connects TRBV13 to TRBJ2-3, with 8 bases that match TRBD2. In germline, CDR1 is PRHDT, CDR2 FYEKMQ (reference sequence). This CDR3 comprises 17 residues. The V and J ends lost 5 bases and 2 bases, in that order; junction bases with no gene match: 12. The CDR3 spells CASSARGDSGTTDTQYF. The CDR3 DNA reads as TGTGCCAGCAGCGCCAGGGGAGATAGCGGGACCACAGATACGCAGTATTTT. The full variable domain, with the rest looked up from reference TRBV13 and TRBJ2-3, is AAGVIQSPRHLIKEKRETATLKCYPIPRHDTVYWYQQGPGQDPQFLISFYEKMQSDKGSIPDRFSAQQFSDYHSELNMSSLELGDSALYFCASSARGDSGTTDTQYFGPGTRLTVL.